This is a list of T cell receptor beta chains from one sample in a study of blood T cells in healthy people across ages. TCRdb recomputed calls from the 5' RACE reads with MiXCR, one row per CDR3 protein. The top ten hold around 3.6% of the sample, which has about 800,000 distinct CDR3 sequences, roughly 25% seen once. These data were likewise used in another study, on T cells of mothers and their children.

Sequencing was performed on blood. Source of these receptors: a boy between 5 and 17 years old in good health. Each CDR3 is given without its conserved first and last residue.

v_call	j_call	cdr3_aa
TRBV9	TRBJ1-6	ASSVEGVVDSPLH
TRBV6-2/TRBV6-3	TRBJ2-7	ASSYPHGTETYEQY
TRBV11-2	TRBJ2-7	ASSFYLSGRGSYEQY
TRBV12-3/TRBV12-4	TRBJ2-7	ASSSGQGFFEQY
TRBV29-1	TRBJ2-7	SVGVGQGGYEQY
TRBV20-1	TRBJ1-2	SARLPGEQYGYT
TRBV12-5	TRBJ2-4	ASGLVRGARAKNIQY
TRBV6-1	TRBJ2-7	ASSETQGREQY
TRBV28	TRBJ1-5	ASSQGPMLTNQPQH
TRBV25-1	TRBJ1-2	ASSEVLGSFNYGYT
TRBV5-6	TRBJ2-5	ASSLIFAEGVLRRETQY
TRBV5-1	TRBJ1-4	ASSWDRTTNEKLF
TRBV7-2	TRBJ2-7	ASSLPDGTSYEQY
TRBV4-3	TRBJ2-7	ASSQDIGWERQY
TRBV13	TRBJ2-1	ASSKGGPRYNEQF
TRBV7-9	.	ASSYSGTVSYEQY
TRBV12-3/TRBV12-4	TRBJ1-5	ASGDGVDQPQH
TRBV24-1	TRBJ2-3	ASSDSRDSDTQY
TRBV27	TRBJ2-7	ASSQFSGGNYEQY
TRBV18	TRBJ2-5	ASSQVSQETLY
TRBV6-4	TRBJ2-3	ASSEGQGADTQY
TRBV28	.	ASTTWLAENNEQF
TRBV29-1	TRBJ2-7	SATGGTGAYEQY
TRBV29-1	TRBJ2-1	SVPIGGNEQF
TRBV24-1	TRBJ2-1	ATSAGQGAPNEQF
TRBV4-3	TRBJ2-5	ASSQGNSQETQY
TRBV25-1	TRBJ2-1	ASSEYRGNEQF
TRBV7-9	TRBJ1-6	ASSGDRPNSPLH
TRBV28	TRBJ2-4	ASATGILLAKNIQY
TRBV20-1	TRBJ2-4	SAKQGGGKNIQY
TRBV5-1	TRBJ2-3	ASSLVPQDTQY
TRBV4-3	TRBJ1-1	ASSQDRGAVYTEAF
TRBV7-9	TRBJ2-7	ASSFTDRGPYEQY
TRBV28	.	ASSLLAALTGEQY
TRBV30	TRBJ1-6	AGTLGGLYNSPLH